The text below deals with one T cell receptor beta chain. Its antigen remains unidentified. Only in-frame clones appear in the TCRdb table, and some are missing; sequencing was by immunoSEQ multiplex PCR. The sample has 200,000 to 300,000 clones, 80% to 85% seen once. The germline CDR1 and CDR2 sequences are SEHNR and FQNEAQ (reference sequence). There are 17 residues in the CDR3. J gave up 3 bases and V 5 bases, and 6 bases lay outside the gene matches. This record belongs to a study of Tregs in tolerant kidney transplant recipients. The study, taken as a whole, reports: Biological reproducibility was not directly addressed, but technical replication error appeared minimal. The most relevant donor-specific Treg TCRbeta repertoire apparently came from expansion with activated donor B cells.

The rearrangement joins TRBV7-9 to TRBJ2-3; 15 bases fit TRBD2. Sequencing was done on a sample of CD4+ T cells from blood. This clonotype was obtained from a human donor in good health. Here the CDR3 reads CASSLGLAGGGTDTQYF. CDR3 nucleotides: TGTGCCAGCAGCCTGGGACTAGCGGGGGGCGGGACAGATACGCAGTATTTT.